This passage covers 17 T cell receptor beta chains from one sample sequenced in a study of T cells after yellow fever vaccination. MiXCR, applied by TCRdb to the 5' RACE reads, yields one record per CDR3 protein. The table includes around 29,000 distinct CDR3 sequences, just under 6.5% detected once. The specimen was PBMCs, either bulk or a sorted T-cell subset (CD4+, CD8+, memory, or dextramer-sorted; not recorded which), collected on the day of the yellow fever booster vaccination. These TCRs come from a man aged 30 to 45 who received the YFV17D yellow fever vaccine.

This clonotype appeared a single time. Just one base apart from a much larger clone, this may be a read error. The chain combines TRBV6-6 with TRBJ1-2, with no clear D. The V gene lost 11 bases and the J gene lost 4 bases, with 14 bases spanning the gap. CDR1 is MNHNY, CDR2 SVGAGI, per germline (reference sequence). There are 12 residues in the CDR3. The CDR3 nucleotides read TGTGCCGGCCAAGGACGGCGCTATGGCTACACCTTC. Protein product: CAGQGRRYGYTF.

This clonotype was seen at least ten times. V is TRBV15 and J is TRBJ2-7; possibly TRBD2 for D (6 bases). The CDR3 covers 14 residues. Per germline, CDR1 LNHNV and CDR2 YYDKDF (reference sequence). V gave up 5 bases and J gave up 3 bases, with 14 bases separating them. CDR3 nucleotides: TGTGCCACCAGCTCAAGGATGGGGGGCTACGAGCAGTACTTC. It specifies CATSSRMGGYEQYF.

This clonotype appeared a few times. The chain has TRBV12-3 or TRBV12-4 and TRBJ2-3, with 9 bases aligning to TRBD1. The CDR3 runs 12 residues. The junction had 3 bases not matched to a gene; V was cut back by 5 bases and J by 9 bases. The CDR3 spells CASSDRGITQYF. The CDR3 nucleotides read TGTGCCAGCAGTGACAGGGGGATAACGCAGTATTTT.

This clonotype occurred a few times. This chain connects TRBV30 to TRBJ2-7, with TRBD2 identical over 9 bases. The germline gives CDR1 GTSNPN, CDR2 SVGIG (reference sequence). Trimming at V came to 5 bases and at J to 3 bases, leaving 5 bases not matched to a gene. CDR3 length equals 13 residues. CDR3 protein: CAWAGGPGYEQYF. DNA for the CDR3: TGTGCCTGGGCGGGAGGGCCGGGCTACGAGCAGTACTTC.

This clonotype occurred many times. The chain joins TRBV7-2 to TRBJ2-7, with 10 bases matching TRBD1. The V gene's germline CDR1 is SGHTA and CDR2 FQGNSA. This CDR3 spans 15 amino acids. After removal of 3 bases from V and 5 bases from J, the junction contained 7 bases not matched to a gene. The CDR3 loop reads CASSFTTGGPHEQYF. The CDR3, as DNA: TGTGCCAGCAGCTTTACGACAGGGGGCCCTCACGAGCAGTACTTC.

This clonotype occurred a few times. This chain joins TRBV4-3 and TRBJ1-5; tentative D call: TRBD1 (5 bases). V shed 0 bases and J shed 5 bases, with 17 bases lying between them. The CDR3 totals 17 residues. Germline V gene lookup returns CDR1 LGHNA and CDR2 YSLEER. This chain's CDR3 is CASSQDLVRDLDQPQHF. The CDR3 DNA reads as TGCGCCAGCAGCCAAGATTTGGTTCGGGACTTAGATCAGCCCCAGCATTTT.

This clonotype was observed a handful of times. The V and J genes are TRBV11-2 and TRBJ1-2; D may be TRBD1 (5 bases). V was cut by 2 bases and J by 7 bases, with 20 bases left in between. In germline, CDR1 is SGHAT, CDR2 FQNNGV. This CDR3 has 16 amino acids. CDR3 region: CASSLLGLGAGLGYTF. The DNA for the CDR3 is TGTGCCAGCAGCTTATTAGGCCTCGGGGCAGGGCTTGGCTACACCTTC.

This clonotype was seen at least ten times. The chain has TRBV28 and TRBJ2-7; TRBD1 is a possible D gene (6 bases). Germline assignment: CDR1 MDHEN and CDR2 SYDVKM. Trimming removed 3 bases at V and 7 bases at J, with 10 bases between. This CDR3 has 12 residues. Here the CDR3 reads CASSLGAREQYF. The CDR3 DNA reads TGTGCCAGCAGTTTGGGGGCGCGTGAGCAGTACTTC.

A few counts support this clonotype. The chain recombines TRBV25-1 with TRBJ2-7; 9 bases agree with TRBD2. V shed 3 bases and J 6 bases; nucleotides not matched to a gene: 15. Germline loops: CDR1 MGHDK, CDR2 SYGVNS. The CDR3 spans 17 residues. The CDR3 nucleotides read TGTGCCAGCAGTGACACATGGGGGCGGGAGGGCCTCGGCGAGCAGTACTTC. Residues: CASSDTWGREGLGEQYF.

This clonotype was detected many times. The chain links TRBV6-5 to TRBJ2-4, with no clear D. CDR1 is MNHEY, CDR2 SVGAGI, per germline. The CDR3 runs to 14 residues. Trimming took 6 bases from V and 1 from J, leaving 10 bases between them. In DNA form, the CDR3 reads TGTGCCAGCAGGCTTCAGATCGCCAAAAACATTCAGTACTTC. Amino acids: CASRLQIAKNIQYF.

About this clonotype itself: This may stem from a read error, because a much larger clone lies one nucleotide away. V is TRBV7-9 and J is TRBJ2-1; D is perhaps TRBD2 (5 bases). CDR1 is SEHNR and CDR2 is FQNEAQ in the germline V gene (reference sequence). The V and J ends lost 5 bases and 0 bases respectively, with 14 bases between them. This CDR3 region has 16 residues. The DNA of the CDR3 is TGTGCCAGCAGCAAGCCCCGGGAAACCTCCTACAATGAGCAGTTCTTC. This sequence encodes CASSKPRETSYNEQFF.

This clonotype has a count of ten or more. The chain recombines TRBV4-2 with TRBJ2-5; possibly TRBD2 for D (5 bases). The V gene lost 0 bases and the J gene lost 2 bases, with 19 bases spanning the gap. The CDR3 spans 18 residues. Germline V gene sequence: CDR1 LGHNA, CDR2 YNFKEQ. Here the CDR3 reads CASSQDMYVASRQETQYF. The CDR3 coding sequence is TGTGCCAGCAGCCAAGATATGTACGTGGCTAGCAGACAAGAGACCCAGTACTTC.

This clonotype was counted many times. The genes are TRBV3-1 and TRBJ2-7; D unresolved. The CDR3 is made up of 13 amino acids. Germline values: CDR1 LGHDT, CDR2 YNNKEL (reference sequence). V was shortened by 1 base and J by 7 bases, with 11 bases between the two germline ends. CDR3 in DNA: TGTGCCAGCAGCCAAGGTGTGACGGAGGAGCAGTACTTC. Translation: CASSQGVTEEQYF.

This clonotype occurred a few times. This rearrangement joins TRBV24-1 to TRBJ2-3; D is uncertain. This CDR3 contains 13 residues. Per germline, CDR1 KGHDR and CDR2 SFDVKD. V shed 4 bases and J shed 5 bases, with 9 bases lying between them. Written as DNA, the CDR3 is TGTGCCACCAGTGACTCTAGTGTAGATACGCAGTATTTT. This sequence encodes CATSDSSVDTQYF.

The chain has TRBV5-4 and TRBJ1-2, with 9 bases matching TRBD1. The CDR3 sequence is 15 residues long. CDR1 and CDR2 from the germline V gene are SGHNT and YYREEE (reference sequence). J gave up 6 bases and V 2 bases, and 8 bases lay outside the gene matches. The CDR3 coding sequence is TGTGCCAGCAGCTTACCGGACAGGGGTTATAATGGCTACACCTTC. Encoded protein: CASSLPDRGYNGYTF.

The table lists this clonotype with a few counts. The chain combines TRBV7-2 with TRBJ2-1, with 8 bases aligning to TRBD2. CDR3 length: 14 residues. Germline V gene sequence: CDR1 SGHTA, CDR2 FQGNSA. V was clipped by 7 bases and J by 2 bases; unmatched bases: 4. The CDR3 coding sequence is TGTGCCAGCAAACGGGAGGGCCCCTACAATGAGCAGTTCTTC. This encodes CASKREGPYNEQFF.

The CDR3 coding sequence is TGCAGTGCACAGGACACCGGGGAGCTGTTTTTT. It encodes CSAQDTGELFF. V is TRBV20-1 and J is TRBJ2-2; a weak D match, TRBD1 (5 bases). V lost 6 bases and J lost 3, with 5 bases in between. The CDR3 totals 11 residues. Looked up from germline, CDR1 is DFQATT and CDR2 is SNEGSKA (reference sequence).